Below, 26 T cell receptor beta chains from the same sample are listed, as sequenced in a study of T-cell reconstitution after alpha-beta-depleted transplantation in children (dated by TCRdb to the mid-2010s). Libraries were prepared through PCR. Instrument on record: Illumina HiSeq 2500. TCR library preparation used molecular barcoding, with unique molecular identifiers applied to normalize quantification of the TCRbeta repertoire. The raw public data were reprocessed by TCRdb itself: fastp quality trimming at Q25, MiXCR clonotype calling, in-frame beta chains only. Duplicate CDR3 protein sequences are folded into a single record with the most common DNA and genes. In this sample the table shows a few hundred thousand distinct CDR3 sequences, roughly two fifths of which occur a single time. The ten largest clones capture around 29% of the sample. The treatment or condition label corresponds to: allogeneic hematopoietic cell transplantation with graft depleted of TCRalphabeta T cells and CD19 B cells.

The source material was PBMCs, sampled before TCRalphabeta/CD19-depleted stem cell transplant. Every receptor here comes from a girl aged 2-10 years with aplastic anemia, due to receive a stem cell transplant.

Many counts were recorded for this clonotype. V and J are TRBV4-2 and TRBJ1-1; D is uncertain. From germline, CDR1 is LGHNA and CDR2 YNFKEQ. The V and J ends lost 4 bases and 10 bases respectively, with 13 bases between them. The CDR3 has 12 amino acids. For the CDR3, the DNA is TGTGCCAGCAGCCTGGCGGCCAGTGGAGCTTTCTTT. It translates to CASSLAASGAFF.

The chain couples TRBV3-1 to TRBJ2-3; TRBD2 matches 7 bases. CDR1 is LGHDT, CDR2 YNNKEL, per germline (reference sequence). Unmatched junction bases numbered 6, after V lost 4 bases and J lost 8 bases. There are 13 residues in the CDR3. CDR3 sequence (DNA): TGTGCCAGCAGCCCACAGCGGGGAGGTACGCAGTATTTT. Translation gives CASSPQRGGTQYF.

This clonotype was counted between two and nine times. The J gene is TRBJ2-7, the V gene TRBV10-2, with 9 positions matching TRBD1. From germline, CDR1 is WSHSY and CDR2 SAAADI. This CDR3 has 16 amino acids. With V trimmed by 0 bases and J by 7 bases, 10 bases remained unmatched. The CDR3 loop reads CASSESPGQGPGEQYF. CDR3 coding DNA: TGCGCCAGCAGTGAGTCTCCGGGACAGGGTCCGGGGGAGCAGTACTTC.

Concerning this clonotype itself: A junction boundary mismatches the germline segment, possibly from a read error. V gene TRBV9 combines with J gene TRBJ2-5; no reliable D call. This CDR3 has 11 residues. The germline V gene has CDR1 SGDLS and CDR2 YYNGEE. The CDR3 loop is CASSTPGPPHF. The CDR3 region has the DNA TGTGCCAGCAGCACACCGGGTCCACCCCACTTC.

Ten or more counts support this clonotype. The V and J genes are TRBV7-2 and TRBJ1-2; 8 nucleotides align to TRBD1. Germline lookup yields CDR1 SGHTA and CDR2 FQGNSA. V dropped 4 bases and J dropped 4; count of bases not matched to a gene: 2. The CDR3 is 13 residues long. The CDR3 is CASSSRGLYGYTF. CDR3 coding DNA: TGTGCCAGCAGCTCCAGGGGGCTCTATGGCTACACCTTC.

A remark on this clonotype: The junction does not match germline at one end; this may be a read error. This sequence joins TRBV9 and TRBJ2-1, with 12 bases fitting TRBD2. The V gene's germline CDR1 is SGDLS and CDR2 YYNGEE. The length of the CDR3 is 16 residues. The CDR3, as DNA: TGTGCCAGCAGCGTAGCTAGCGGGAGGGTAAGGAATGAGAAGTTCTTC. It yields the protein CASSVASGRVRNEKFF.

The chain joins TRBV15 to TRBJ2-1; TRBD2 agrees at 7 bases. Germline V lookup: CDR1 LNHNV, CDR2 YYDKDF (reference sequence). The CDR3 loop spans 16 amino acids. V lost 5 bases, J lost 0 bases, and 7 bases stayed unmatched. This CDR3 reads CATSSTGGSSYNEQFF. The CDR3 coding sequence is TGTGCCACCAGCTCCACTGGCGGGAGCTCCTACAATGAGCAGTTCTTC.

The genes are TRBV20-1 and TRBJ1-4; TRBD1 matches 7 bases. The CDR3 extends over 13 amino acids. Germline CDR1 DFQATT, CDR2 SNEGSKA (reference sequence). V lost 5 bases and J lost 0; bases outside the gene matches: 0. The CDR3 here is CSAGTATNEKLFF. In DNA form, the CDR3 reads TGCAGTGCTGGGACAGCAACTAATGAAAAACTGTTTTTT.

The chain links TRBV29-1 to TRBJ1-5; D is unclear. This CDR3 contains 12 residues. Germline lookup yields CDR1 SQVTM and CDR2 ANQGSEA. Trimming left V 4 bases short and J 5 bases short, with 9 bases between. CDR3 protein: CSVGPGDQPQHF. CDR3 bases: TGCAGCGTTGGACCTGGGGATCAGCCCCAGCATTTT.

The chain employs TRBV5-1 and TRBJ1-1, with TRBD1 as a possible D gene (5 bases). V was shortened by 0 bases and J by 4 bases, with 10 bases between the two germline ends. Germline V gives CDR1 SGHRS, CDR2 YFSETQ. The CDR3 extends over 14 amino acids. CDR3 in DNA: TGCGCCAGCAGCTTGGATCAGGGACGCACTGAAGCTTTCTTT. Amino acids: CASSLDQGRTEAFF.

This clonotype was recorded only once. The J gene is TRBJ2-7, the V gene TRBV20-1, with TRBD1 matching 9 bases. Trimming took 6 bases from V and 6 from J; bases not matched to a gene: 9. Looked up from germline, CDR1 is DFQATT and CDR2 is SNEGSKA (reference sequence). The CDR3 loop spans 13 amino acids. CDR3 DNA: TGCAGTGCCGAAGACAGGGGGGGTTCCGAGCAGTACTTC. It translates to CSAEDRGGSEQYF.

Ten or more counts support this clonotype. The rearrangement joins TRBV30 to TRBJ1-5, with D tentatively TRBD1 (5 bases). The CDR3 runs to 14 residues. Germline loops: CDR1 GTSNPN, CDR2 SVGIG (reference sequence). The V end was cut by 3 bases, the J end by 9 bases, with 18 bases between. The CDR3 reads CAWSSSRARWPQHF. As DNA, the CDR3 is TGTGCCTGGAGCAGCTCCAGGGCCAGATGGCCCCAGCATTTT.

This clonotype showed up many times. This sequence joins TRBV9 and TRBJ2-7; D gene unclear. CDR1 and CDR2 from the germline V gene are SGDLS and YYNGEE. This CDR3 spans 12 amino acids. Trimming shortened V by 4 bases and J by 2 bases, and 7 bases separated the two germline ends. The chain's CDR3 is CASSTQPYEQYF. DNA of the CDR3: TGTGCCAGCAGCACCCAGCCCTACGAGCAGTACTTC.

This clonotype was recorded a few times. The genes are TRBV15 and TRBJ2-1; TRBD2 matches at 11 bases. Germline CDR1 is LNHNV and CDR2 is YYDKDF (reference sequence). The CDR3 has 14 amino acids. With 1 base clipped from V and 7 bases from J, the junction kept 0 bases outside the gene matches. In nucleotides, the CDR3 is TGTGCCACCAGCAGAGGGACTAGCGGGAATGAGCAGTTCTTC. Protein product: CATSRGTSGNEQFF. The complete variable domain, with remaining parts taken from reference TRBV15 and TRBJ2-1, reads DAMVIQNPRYQVTQFGKPVTLSCSQTLNHNVMYWYQQKSSQAPKLLFHYYDKDFNNEADTPDNFQSRRPNTSFCFLDIRSPGLGDTAMYLCATSRGTSGNEQFFGPGTRLTVL.

The gene calls are TRBV11-2 and TRBJ2-3; TRBD2 matches at 11 bases. After removal of 5 bases from V and 3 bases from J, the junction contained 7 bases not matched to a gene. The CDR3 spans 16 residues. Germline V CDR1 and CDR2: SGHAT, FQNNGV. The CDR3 DNA reads TGTGCCAGCAGCGGGTCTAGCGGGAGGAGGACAGATACGCAGTATTTT. Residues: CASSGSSGRRTDTQYF.

This clonotype was counted ten times or more. This CDR3 is CASTTLGHPTYEQYF. The DNA for the CDR3 is TGTGCCAGCACCACCCTGGGGCACCCAACCTACGAGCAGTACTTC. The chain recombines TRBV28 with TRBJ2-7; weak D call: TRBD1 (5 bases). Deletions cut 7 bases from V and 2 bases from J, with 18 bases between. The CDR3 covers 15 residues. Germline V gene data show CDR1 as MDHEN and CDR2 as SYDVKM.

The chain joins TRBV20-1 to TRBJ2-3, with D perhaps TRBD2 (7 bases). The CDR3 is 15 amino acids. Trimming took off 5 bases at V and 4 bases at J, with 19 bases between the two ends. Germline V gene lookup returns CDR1 DFQATT and CDR2 SNEGSKA (reference sequence). CDR3 amino acids: CSALWGGESADTQYF. The DNA of the CDR3 is TGCAGTGCTCTCTGGGGGGGCGAGTCGGCAGATACGCAGTATTTT.

This chain joins TRBV10-2 and TRBJ2-3; no reliable D call. Trimming took 5 bases from V and 1 from J, leaving 13 bases between them. This CDR3 comprises 15 residues. CDR1 is WSHSY, CDR2 SAAADI, per germline. Here the CDR3 reads CASSPQSTGTDTQYF. CDR3 in DNA: TGCGCCAGCAGTCCGCAAAGCACTGGCACAGATACGCAGTATTTT.

The chain carries TRBV6-1 and TRBJ2-2; D perhaps matches TRBD1 (6 bases). V lost 7 bases and J lost 3, with 15 bases in between. This CDR3 spans 15 amino acids. Germline-derived CDR1 and CDR2 are MNHNS and SASEGT. CDR3 in DNA: TGTGCCAGCACATCCACAGGGAAACACACCGGGGAGCTGTTTTTT. This gives the protein CASTSTGKHTGELFF.

The chain carries TRBV19 and TRBJ2-7; a possible D gene is TRBD1 (5 bases). This CDR3 is built from 14 residues. The V end was cut by 3 bases, the J end by 2 bases, with 11 bases between. CDR1 and CDR2 (germline): LNHDA, SQIVND (reference sequence). CDR3 region: CASSMMPGTYEQYF. The CDR3 DNA sequence: TGTGCCAGTAGTATGATGCCAGGGACCTACGAGCAGTACTTC.

Comment on this clonotype: A junction boundary mismatches the germline segment, possibly from a read error. The CDR3 region has the DNA TGTGCCAGCAGCTTAGTACCACCCTCCAACAATGAGCAGTTCTTC. Protein product: CASSLVPPSNNEQFF. The chain has TRBV7-2 and TRBJ2-1; no firm D call. CDR1 is SGHTA, CDR2 FQGNSA, per germline. The CDR3 is 15 residues long.

The gene calls are TRBV7-3 and TRBJ1-2; 7 nucleotides line up with TRBD1. The germline gives CDR1 SGHTA, CDR2 FQGTGA. There are 13 residues in the CDR3. Germline trimming cut 5 bases from V and 9 bases from J; bases unmatched to any gene: 9. The CDR3 protein is CASSLDRDHSYTF. The CDR3 nucleotides read TGTGCCAGCAGCCTTGACAGGGACCACAGCTACACCTTC.

This clonotype was recorded a few times. V usage is TRBV7-2 and J usage is TRBJ2-3; no definite D call. Trimming left V 4 bases short and J 0 bases short, with 11 bases between. Germline lookup yields CDR1 SGHTA and CDR2 FQGNSA. This CDR3 contains 15 residues. The CDR3 sequence is CASSSFQFSTDTQYF. CDR3 nucleotides: TGTGCCAGCAGCTCCTTCCAGTTTAGCACAGATACGCAGTATTTT.

The gene calls are TRBV18 and TRBJ2-1, with D perhaps TRBD1 (6 bases). Trimming pared 3 bases from V and 10 bases from J, leaving 10 bases between. Germline V gives CDR1 KGHSH, CDR2 LQKENI. The CDR3 sequence is 12 residues long. In DNA, the CDR3 is TGTGCCAGCTCACCGGGACACCCCGAGCAGTTCTTC. Amino acids: CASSPGHPEQFF.

This clonotype has a single count. The chain employs TRBV5-1 and TRBJ2-7; D may be TRBD1 (6 bases). Germline V gene lookup returns CDR1 SGHRS and CDR2 YFSETQ. V was trimmed by 4 bases and J by 0 bases, leaving 14 bases between them. The length of the CDR3 is 15 residues. The CDR3: CASSPHRESSYEQYF. In nucleotides, the CDR3 is TGCGCCAGCAGCCCCCACAGGGAAAGCTCCTACGAGCAGTACTTC.

The chain employs TRBV6-5 and TRBJ2-5; 7 bases line up with TRBD2. The CDR3 loop spans 16 amino acids. From germline, CDR1 is MNHEY and CDR2 SVGAGI. The V gene end was trimmed by 2 bases and the J gene end by 0 bases; junction bases not matched to a gene: 6. This CDR3 reads CASSYLAAQYQETQYF. DNA of the CDR3: TGTGCCAGCAGTTACCTAGCGGCCCAGTACCAAGAGACCCAGTACTTC.